The rows below give T cell receptor beta chains drawn from one sample of a study of blood T cell repertoires in COVID-19. Clones were read by immunoSEQ multiplex PCR, and TCRdb kept only the in-frame ones, dropping some. The sample consists of about 200,000 clones, 85% to 90% of them appearing once. Specimen: PBMCs or T cells enriched from blood (not recorded which). The receptors derive from a man aged 25-45 years who had recovered from COVID-19. Both conserved end residues are part of each CDR3. The D gene is left open where the match is weak. Size tells how often a clone was seen (once, few, many) or the class of an expanded clone, and some rows leave it out.

d_call,j_call,v_call,clone_size,cdr3_nt,cdr3_aa
TRBD1,TRBJ1-5,TRBV7-8,.,TGTGCCAGCAGCCTCGGACAGGTGACCTATAGCAATCAGCCCCAGCATTTT,CASSLGQVTYSNQPQHF
.,TRBJ1-5,TRBV3-1/TRBV3-2,.,TGTGCCAGCAGCCAAGGGGGAGATCAGCCCCAGCATTTT,CASSQGGDQPQHF
.,TRBJ2-3,TRBV7-8,.,TGTGCCAGCAGCCACCTATTCACAGATACGCAGTATTTT,CASSHLFTDTQYF
TRBD2,TRBJ2-7,TRBV27,.,TGTGCCAGCAGTTTCTCCGGGGGGACTAGCGGCTACGAGCAGTACTTC,CASSFSGGTSGYEQYF
TRBD1,TRBJ1-5,TRBV19,.,TGTGCCAGTAGTCCTTGGGACAGGGGAGTTTCGAATCAGCCCCAGCATTTT,CASSPWDRGVSNQPQHF
.,TRBJ1-1,TRBV7-8,.,TGTGCCAGCAGCTTACTACAGGGCACTGAAGCTTTCTTT,CASSLLQGTEAFF
.,TRBJ1-1,TRBV7-9,.,TGTGCCAGCAGACACGAAAGCGGTACTGAAGCTTTCTTT,CASRHESGTEAFF
.,TRBJ1-1,TRBV19,.,TGTGCCAGTAGTAACATGAACACTGAAGCTTTCTTT,CASSNMNTEAFF
.,TRBJ2-7,TRBV18,.,TGTGCCAGCTCACCTAGTAGATCCTACGAGCAGTACTTC,CASSPSRSYEQYF
TRBD1,TRBJ2-7,TRBV5-5,.,TGTGCCAGCAGCCTAAGACAGGGATCCTACGAGCAGTACTTC,CASSLRQGSYEQYF
.,TRBJ1-3,TRBV4-3,.,TGCGCCAGCAGCCAAGATCCCACGGACTCCGGAAACACCATATATTTT,CASSQDPTDSGNTIYF
.,TRBJ1-2,TRBV2,.,TGTGCCAGCAGTGTCACTAGGACAGAGGATGGCTACACCTTC,CASSVTRTEDGYTF
.,TRBJ2-3,TRBV28,.,TGTGCCAGCAGTTTCCTAGCGAACACAGATACGCAGTATTTT,CASSFLANTDTQYF
.,TRBJ2-3,TRBV6-5,.,TGTGCCAGCAGTTACTCGAATGGAGGTACGCAGTATTTT,CASSYSNGGTQYF
.,TRBJ1-6,TRBV3-1/TRBV3-2,.,TGTGCCAGCAGCCAACCCGGTAGTTCACCCCTCCACTTT,CASSQPGSSPLHF
.,TRBJ2-7,TRBV6-5,many,TGTGCCAGCACTAACAGTGCCCCCTACGAGCAGTACTTC,CASTNSAPYEQYF
.,TRBJ1-4,TRBV7-2,.,TGTGCCAGCAGCTTAGGTGGCGGGCTTAATGAAAAACTGTTTTTT,CASSLGGGLNEKLFF
TRBD1,TRBJ2-7,TRBV6-2/TRBV6-3,.,TGTGCCAGCAGTTACCGAACAGGGGTTGGGACCTACGAGCAGTACTTC,CASSYRTGVGTYEQYF
.,TRBJ2-4,TRBV19,.,TGTGCCAGTACCCGGACAGAACTAGCCAAAAACATTCAGTACTTC,CASTRTELAKNIQYF
TRBD2,TRBJ2-2,TRBV7-6,.,TGTGCCAGCAGCTTAGCCGCCGGACTAGCGGGAGGGCCGAACACCGGGGAGCTGTTTTTT,CASSLAAGLAGGPNTGELFF
.,TRBJ2-3,TRBV19,.,TGTGCCAGTAGTATGTATTTTAGCACAGATACGCAGTATTTT,CASSMYFSTDTQYF
.,TRBJ2-7,TRBV11-2,few,TGTGCCAGCAGCTTAGCAACACCCTCCTACGAGCAGTACTTC,CASSLATPSYEQYF
.,TRBJ2-7,TRBV4-3,.,TGCGCCAGCAGCCAAGGGTTAGGGGACTACGAGCAGTACTTC,CASSQGLGDYEQYF
.,TRBJ2-1,TRBV27,.,TGTGCCAGCAGTTTAAGGGCCAGGACAACCTACAATGAGCAGTTCTTC,CASSLRARTTYNEQFF
.,TRBJ1-2,TRBV7-9,.,TGTGCCAGCAGCTCAACACAGAGTTACTATGGCTACACCTTC,CASSSTQSYYGYTF
.,TRBJ1-1,TRBV7-2,.,TGTGCCAGCAGCTCCCGAAGTGGATCAGGGTTTGAAGCTTTCTTT,CASSSRSGSGFEAFF
TRBD2,TRBJ2-3,TRBV11-2,.,TGTGCCAGCAGCCCCAGATGGTCTAGCGGGACGCGCACAGATACGCAGTATTTT,CASSPRWSSGTRTDTQYF
TRBD1,TRBJ1-5,TRBV19,.,TGTGCCAGTAGTAAACCTCCGGGACAGGGAGCGTTTAGCAATCAGCCCCAGCATTTT,CASSKPPGQGAFSNQPQHF
.,TRBJ2-3,TRBV6-5,.,TGTGCCAGCAGACTCACAGATACGCAGTATTTT,CASRLTDTQYF
.,TRBJ1-4,TRBV12-3/TRBV12-4,.,TGTGCCAGCAGTTTTGCCGGTGAAAAACTGTTTTTT,CASSFAGEKLFF
.,TRBJ2-5,TRBV6-5,.,TGTGCCAGCAGTTACTCGGGGGGATTAAAAGAGACCCAGTACTTC,CASSYSGGLKETQYF
TRBD1,TRBJ2-5,TRBV18,.,TGTGCCAGCTCACCAAAGGGGGCGGAGACCCAGTACTTC,CASSPKGAETQYF
.,TRBJ2-3,TRBV7-2,.,TGTGCCAGCAGCTTATCCCAAAGCACAGATACGCAGTATTTT,CASSLSQSTDTQYF
TRBD2,TRBJ2-3,TRBV5-1,.,TGCGCCAGCAGCTTTGTAGGGCTAGCGGGAGTTTCGACTGGCACAGATACGCAGTATTTT,CASSFVGLAGVSTGTDTQYF
.,TRBJ2-1,TRBV11-2,.,TGTGCCAGCAGCCCACTAGCCCCCGGGGCACACAATGAGCAGTTCTTC,CASSPLAPGAHNEQFF
TRBD1,TRBJ2-2,TRBV19,.,TGTGCCAGTAGTACCTCGGACAGGGCTGTTTCCGGGGAGCTGTTTTTT,CASSTSDRAVSGELFF
.,TRBJ1-1,TRBV4-1,.,TGCGCCAGCAGCCAAGGGGGCAGGGCGAACACTGAAGCTTTCTTT,CASSQGGRANTEAFF
TRBD1,TRBJ2-1,TRBV7-9,.,TGTGCCAGCAGCATTCCGGGACAGGTGTACAATGAGCAGTTCTTC,CASSIPGQVYNEQFF
TRBD2,TRBJ2-1,TRBV7-2,.,TGTGCCAGCAGCTTAGGGGAGGGACTAGCGGTTAAAAACAATGAGCAGTTCTTC,CASSLGEGLAVKNNEQFF
.,TRBJ2-7,TRBV27,.,TGTGCCAGCAGTTTATCGACGGAGTACGAGCAGTACTTC,CASSLSTEYEQYF
.,TRBJ1-2,TRBV5-4,.,TGTGCCAGCAGCCCCGACAGGACTTATGGCTACACCTTC,CASSPDRTYGYTF
TRBD1,TRBJ2-6,TRBV7-2,.,TGTGCCAGCAGCTTACCCAGAGAGGGGGCAGGGGCCAACGTCCTGACTTTC,CASSLPREGAGANVLTF
TRBD2,TRBJ2-1,TRBV11-2,.,TGTGCCAGCAGCTCAGGGACTAGCATTTACAATGAGCAGTTCTTC,CASSSGTSIYNEQFF
TRBD2,TRBJ2-2,TRBV30,.,TGTGCCTGGAGTGAGGGACTAGCGGGTGCCGGGGAGCTGTTTTTT,CAWSEGLAGAGELFF
TRBD2,TRBJ2-7,TRBV7-6,.,TGTGCCAGCAGCTTAGCTCCGGCCGGACTAGCGGGGGAGCAGTACTTC,CASSLAPAGLAGEQYF